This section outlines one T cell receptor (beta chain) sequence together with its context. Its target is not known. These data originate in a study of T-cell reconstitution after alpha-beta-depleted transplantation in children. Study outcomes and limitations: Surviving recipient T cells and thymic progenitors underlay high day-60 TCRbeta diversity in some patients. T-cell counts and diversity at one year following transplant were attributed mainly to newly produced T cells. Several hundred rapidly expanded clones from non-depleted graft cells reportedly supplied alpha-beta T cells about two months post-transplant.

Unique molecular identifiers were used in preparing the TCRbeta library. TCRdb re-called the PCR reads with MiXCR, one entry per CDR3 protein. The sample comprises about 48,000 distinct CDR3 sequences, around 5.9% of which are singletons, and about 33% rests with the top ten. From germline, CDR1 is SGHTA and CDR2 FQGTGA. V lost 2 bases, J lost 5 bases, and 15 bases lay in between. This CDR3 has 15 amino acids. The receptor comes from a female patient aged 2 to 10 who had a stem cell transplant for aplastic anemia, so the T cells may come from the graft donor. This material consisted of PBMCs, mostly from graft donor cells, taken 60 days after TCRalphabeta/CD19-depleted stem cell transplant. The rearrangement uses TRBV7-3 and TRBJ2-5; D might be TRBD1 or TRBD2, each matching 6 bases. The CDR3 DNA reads TGTGCCAGCAGCTTAGTCCCGGGGGCTAGGGAGACCCAGTACTTC. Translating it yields CASSLVPGARETQYF. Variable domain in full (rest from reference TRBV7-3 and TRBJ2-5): GAGVSQTPSNKVTEKGKYVELRCDPISGHTALYWYRQSLGQGPEFLIYFQGTGAADDSGLPNDRFFAVRPEGSVSTLKIQRTERGDSAVYLCASSLVPGARETQYFGPGTRLLVL.